The 25 T cell receptor beta chains in this list originate from one sample, sequenced in a study of cytomegalovirus exposure and HLA in healthy donors. Some clones are missing from TCRdb's copy, which holds only in-frame ones; the method was immunoSEQ multiplex PCR. Of tens of thousands of clones in the sample, over 85% are singletons; the top ten hold about 4.5%. Sequencing was performed on PBMCs. These receptors all stem from a man aged 18 to 30 in good health and CMV-seropositive.

The rearrangement links TRBV5-5 to TRBJ2-1, with TRBD1 matching 7 bases. V was pared by 4 bases and J by 10 bases, with 11 bases of the junction left unmatched. Germline CDR1 is SGHKS and CDR2 is YYEKEE (reference sequence). The CDR3 is made up of 14 amino acids. The CDR3 nucleotides are TGTGCCAGCAGCGTCAGACAGGGATCAGGAGAGCAGTTCTTC. Its protein is CASSVRQGSGEQFF.

V gene TRBV10-3 combines with J gene TRBJ2-4, with D maybe TRBD2 (5 bases). CDR3 size: 14 residues. V was shortened by 5 bases and J by 5 bases, with 13 bases between the two germline ends. CDR1 and CDR2 (germline): ENHRY, SYGVKD. The chain's CDR3 is CAISSPWTQNIQYF. CDR3 in DNA: TGTGCCATCAGTTCCCCGTGGACTCAAAACATTCAGTACTTC.

The V call is TRBV28, the J call TRBJ1-3, with TRBD1 identical over 7 bases. CDR3 length: 16 amino acids. V trimming: 2 bases; J trimming: 0 bases; junction bases outside the gene matches: 4. Germline V gene lookup returns CDR1 MDHEN and CDR2 SYDVKM. The CDR3 protein is CASSLPDRVSGNTIYF. The DNA for the CDR3 is TGTGCCAGCAGTTTACCCGACAGGGTCTCTGGAAACACCATATATTTT.

This chain links TRBV7-9 with TRBJ2-1; 7 bases are a match to TRBD2. The V gene's germline CDR1 is SEHNR and CDR2 FQNEAQ (reference sequence). The CDR3 length is 15 residues. J lost 6 bases, V lost 5 bases, and 10 bases had no gene match. CDR3: CASSPRDYRSNEQFF. CDR3 coding DNA: TGTGCCAGCAGCCCCCGGGACTATCGGAGCAATGAGCAGTTCTTC. Based on the CDR3 plus reference TRBV7-9 and TRBJ2-1, the full variable domain is DTGVSQNPRHKITKRGQNVTFRCDPISEHNRLYWYRQTLGQGPEFLTYFQNEAQLEKSRLLSDRFSAERPKGSFSTLEIQRTEQGDSAMYLCASSPRDYRSNEQFFGPGTRLTVL.

V gene TRBV7-9 combines with J gene TRBJ2-6; D may be TRBD2 (6 bases). The CDR3 spans 16 residues. The germline V gene encodes CDR1 SEHNR and CDR2 FQNEAQ (reference sequence). V lost 1 base to trimming and J lost 2 bases, with 9 bases between them. The CDR3 DNA follows: TGTGCCAGCAGCTTAGGCGGAGGGCCTGGGGCCAACGTCCTGACTTTC. Translation: CASSLGGGPGANVLTF.

The V gene is TRBV28, the J gene TRBJ1-2, with D perhaps TRBD1 (6 bases). The CDR3 length is 14 residues. With 6 bases removed from V and 2 bases from J, the gap between germline ends came to 13 bases. In germline, CDR1 is MDHEN, CDR2 SYDVKM. This CDR3 reads CASRMGGPNYGYTF. Written as DNA, the CDR3 is TGTGCCAGCAGGATGGGGGGGCCCAACTATGGCTACACCTTC.

The chain links TRBV6-1 to TRBJ1-3; 7 nucleotides match TRBD1. Germline CDR1 MNHNS, CDR2 SASEGT. The CDR3 extends over 16 amino acids. V lost 4 bases, J lost 1 base, and 7 bases stayed unmatched. CDR3 nucleotides: TGTGCCAGCAGTGGAGGGACAGTAATTTCTGGAAACACCATATATTTT. Protein sequence: CASSGGTVISGNTIYF.

The rearrangement joins TRBV30 to TRBJ1-1; 7 positions match TRBD1. In germline, CDR1 is GTSNPN, CDR2 SVGIG (reference sequence). This CDR3 has 13 amino acids. The V gene end was trimmed by 6 bases and the J gene end by 7 bases; junction bases not matched to a gene: 11. The CDR3: CACPKIDRVEAFF. The CDR3 DNA is TGTGCCTGCCCAAAGATCGACAGGGTTGAAGCTTTCTTT.

This sequence joins TRBV4-3 and TRBJ1-1; the D is unclear. Per the germline V gene, CDR1 is LGHNA and CDR2 is YSLEER. This CDR3 contains 14 residues. Trimming took 4 bases from V and 3 from J, leaving 12 bases between them. CDR3 DNA sequence: TGCGCCAGCAGCCGCTATCGAGGGTACACTGAAGCTTTCTTT. It specifies CASSRYRGYTEAFF.

This chain joins TRBV2 and TRBJ2-2, with TRBD2 matching over 8 bases. The CDR3 is 17 amino acids. The germline V gene has CDR1 SNHLY and CDR2 FYNNEI. V shed 3 bases, J shed 1 base, and the junction held 7 bases outside the gene matches. CDR3 sequence (DNA): TGTGCCAGCAGTGATTCTTGGCTAGCGGGGAACACCGGGGAGCTGTTTTTT. It encodes CASSDSWLAGNTGELFF.

This rearrangement joins TRBV27 to TRBJ2-3, with D unclear. V was trimmed by 5 bases and J by 0 bases, leaving 6 bases between them. The germline V gene encodes CDR1 MNHEY and CDR2 SMNVEV (reference sequence). This CDR3 spans 13 amino acids. The chain's CDR3 is CASSPSSTDTQYF. CDR3 bases: TGTGCCAGCAGTCCCTCTAGCACAGATACGCAGTATTTT.

This chain connects TRBV15 to TRBJ1-2; tentatively, D is TRBD1 (5 bases). Looked up from germline, CDR1 is LNHNV and CDR2 is YYDKDF (reference sequence). The V and J ends lost 0 bases and 8 bases respectively, with 7 bases between them. The length of the CDR3 is 12 residues. The CDR3 loop is CATSRDRAGYTF. The CDR3 DNA reads as TGTGCCACCAGCAGAGACAGGGCAGGCTACACCTTC.

The chain is built from TRBV19 and TRBJ2-5, with 9 bases fitting TRBD2. CDR3 length: 16 residues. Unmatched junction bases numbered 8, after V lost 6 bases and J lost 0 bases. Germline V CDR1 and CDR2: LNHDA, SQIVND (reference sequence). CDR3 DNA sequence: TGTGCCAGTAGCGGTAGACTAGCGGCAGACCAAGAGACCCAGTACTTC. Residues: CASSGRLAADQETQYF.

The gene calls are TRBV7-9 and TRBJ2-5; no reliable D call. Trimming took 4 bases from V and 4 from J, leaving 7 bases between them. CDR3 size: 12 residues. Per germline, CDR1 SEHNR and CDR2 FQNEAQ (reference sequence). CDR3 DNA sequence: TGTGCCAGCAGCTCAGTGCTAGAGACCCAGTACTTC. Its protein is CASSSVLETQYF.

The chain uses TRBV30 and TRBJ2-7, with TRBD2 matching over 7 bases. CDR1 is GTSNPN and CDR2 is SVGIG in the germline V gene (reference sequence). Unmatched junction bases numbered 12, after V lost 5 bases and J lost 5 bases. The CDR3 is 14 residues long. CDR3 sequence (DNA): TGTGCCTGGGGGAGACTAGCACCTAGAAACGAGCAGTACTTC. It translates to CAWGRLAPRNEQYF.

This rearrangement joins TRBV5-4 to TRBJ2-2; 8 bases align to TRBD1. Germline CDR1 SGHNT, CDR2 YYREEE (reference sequence). Trimming at V came to 3 bases and at J to 5 bases, leaving 15 bases not matched to a gene. CDR3 length: 18 amino acids. The CDR3 DNA sequence: TGTGCCAGCAGCTCGTTCGCGACAGGGGCTATTGAAACCGGGGAGCTGTTTTTT. Its translation: CASSSFATGAIETGELFF.

The V call is TRBV30, the J call TRBJ2-7; D is perhaps TRBD2 (6 bases). The V gene lost 0 bases and the J gene lost 9 bases, with 18 bases spanning the gap. The CDR3 is 14 amino acids. Germline V gene lookup returns CDR1 GTSNPN and CDR2 SVGIG (reference sequence). The CDR3 nucleotides are TGTGCCTGGAGTGTACCCAGGCAGGCGCGGGGGCAGTACTTC. Residues: CAWSVPRQARGQYF.

The chain couples TRBV18 to TRBJ2-1; 8 bases fit TRBD2. Germline-derived CDR1 and CDR2 are KGHSH and LQKENI. This CDR3 is built from 16 residues. The J segment lost 7 bases and the V segment lost 4 bases, leaving 12 bases of the junction unmatched. The CDR3 is CASSQRVGLAVNEQFF. Written as DNA, the CDR3 is TGTGCCAGCTCACAGAGGGTCGGACTAGCAGTGAATGAGCAGTTCTTC.

This clone was seen only a few times. The rearrangement links TRBV10-3 to TRBJ1-2; 7 bases match TRBD1. The CDR3 contains 14 residues. V trimming: 4 bases; J trimming: 7 bases; junction bases outside the gene matches: 9. Germline values: CDR1 ENHRY, CDR2 SYGVKD. The CDR3 nucleotides are TGTGCCATCAGTGTAGAAGGGGGCGAGAGTGGCTACACCTTC. Translating it yields CAISVEGGESGYTF.

V and J are TRBV4-1 and TRBJ1-2; D call uncertain. CDR1 MGHRA and CDR2 YSYEKL come from the germline V gene. There are 14 residues in the CDR3. V gave up 0 bases and J gave up 10 bases, with 15 bases separating them. The CDR3 sequence is CASSQEGGGPTYTF. The CDR3 DNA reads TGCGCCAGCAGCCAAGAAGGAGGTGGGCCCACCTACACCTTC.

The gene calls are TRBV19 and TRBJ2-1; TRBD1 is a possible D gene (7 bases). CDR3 size: 14 residues. Trimming cost V 3 bases and J 5 bases, with 11 bases left between them. The germline V gene has CDR1 LNHDA and CDR2 SQIVND (reference sequence). This chain's CDR3 is CASSMRDRNNEQFF. Here the CDR3 DNA reads TGTGCCAGTAGTATGCGGGACAGAAACAATGAGCAGTTCTTC.

This sequence joins TRBV7-9 and TRBJ2-7; TRBD1 agrees at 11 bases. Germline CDR1 reads SEHNR; CDR2 reads FQNEAQ (reference sequence). Trimming at V came to 5 bases and at J to 6 bases, leaving 6 bases not matched to a gene. CDR3 length equals 14 residues. CDR3 nucleotides: TGTGCCAGCAGCCCGCCGGGGACAGGGGGCGAGCAGTACTTC. Translating it yields CASSPPGTGGEQYF.

V gene TRBV28 combines with J gene TRBJ2-2; D is unresolved. Germline V gene sequence: CDR1 MDHEN, CDR2 SYDVKM. The CDR3 spans 14 residues. V was shortened by 6 bases and J by 0 bases, with 8 bases between the two germline ends. As DNA, the CDR3 is TGTGCCAGCAGATATCGGGCGAACACCGGGGAGCTGTTTTTT. Amino acids: CASRYRANTGELFF.

This rearrangement joins TRBV30 to TRBJ2-2; a possible D gene is TRBD1 (6 bases). This CDR3 is 15 amino acids long. Per the germline V gene, CDR1 is GTSNPN and CDR2 is SVGIG (reference sequence). Trimming left V 1 base short and J 5 bases short, with 14 bases between. CDR3 in amino acids: CAWSAGEWMTGELFF. The CDR3 DNA reads TGTGCCTGGAGTGCAGGGGAGTGGATGACCGGGGAGCTGTTTTTT.

V usage is TRBV7-9 and J usage is TRBJ2-6; tentatively, D is TRBD2 (5 bases). CDR1 is SEHNR, CDR2 FQNEAQ, per germline (reference sequence). The CDR3 runs to 17 residues. Trimming took off 5 bases at V and 9 bases at J, with 23 bases between the two ends. The CDR3: CASSLYSVPGSSNVLTF. Here the CDR3 DNA reads TGTGCCAGCAGCCTCTACTCGGTTCCGGGGTCGAGCAACGTCCTGACTTTC.